This T cell receptor beta chain came from a study of molecular identifiers for immune sequencing clone quantification. The overall study: Across replicate runs, RNA obtained from about 20,000 or 100,000 naive CD8 cells was divided into five, with four undergoing sequencing.

This clonotype was observed many times. TCRdb re-derived calls from the PCR reads in MiXCR, one entry per CDR3 protein. Of 400,000 to 600,000 distinct CDR3 sequences detected, 25% appear once; the ten largest clones hold approximately 0.76%. This CDR3 comprises 16 residues. Germline CDR1 reads SGHDN; CDR2 reads FVKESK. V was shortened by 4 bases and J by 2 bases, with 17 bases between the two germline ends. The chain combines TRBV14 with TRBJ2-5, with D possibly TRBD2 on 7 matching bases. This receptor was identified in a human donor in good health. Some libraries in this study had Jurkat cell RNA spiked in. The sample was naive CD8+ T cells from blood, with Jurkat cell RNA spiked in. Stated subset: FACS-sorted CD8+CD4-CCR7+CD45RA+ naive T cells. In DNA, the CDR3 is TGTGCCAGCAGCCTTTCGGGGGGCGCCCCTCAAGAGACCCAGTACTTC. Its translation: CASSLSGGAPQETQYF. The whole variable domain, filled in from reference TRBV14 and TRBJ2-5, reads EAGVTQFPSHSVIEKGQTVTLRCDPISGHDNLYWYRRVMGKEIKFLLHFVKESKQDESGMPNNRFLAERTGGTYSTLKVQPAELEDSGVYFCASSLSGGAPQETQYFGPGTRLLVL.